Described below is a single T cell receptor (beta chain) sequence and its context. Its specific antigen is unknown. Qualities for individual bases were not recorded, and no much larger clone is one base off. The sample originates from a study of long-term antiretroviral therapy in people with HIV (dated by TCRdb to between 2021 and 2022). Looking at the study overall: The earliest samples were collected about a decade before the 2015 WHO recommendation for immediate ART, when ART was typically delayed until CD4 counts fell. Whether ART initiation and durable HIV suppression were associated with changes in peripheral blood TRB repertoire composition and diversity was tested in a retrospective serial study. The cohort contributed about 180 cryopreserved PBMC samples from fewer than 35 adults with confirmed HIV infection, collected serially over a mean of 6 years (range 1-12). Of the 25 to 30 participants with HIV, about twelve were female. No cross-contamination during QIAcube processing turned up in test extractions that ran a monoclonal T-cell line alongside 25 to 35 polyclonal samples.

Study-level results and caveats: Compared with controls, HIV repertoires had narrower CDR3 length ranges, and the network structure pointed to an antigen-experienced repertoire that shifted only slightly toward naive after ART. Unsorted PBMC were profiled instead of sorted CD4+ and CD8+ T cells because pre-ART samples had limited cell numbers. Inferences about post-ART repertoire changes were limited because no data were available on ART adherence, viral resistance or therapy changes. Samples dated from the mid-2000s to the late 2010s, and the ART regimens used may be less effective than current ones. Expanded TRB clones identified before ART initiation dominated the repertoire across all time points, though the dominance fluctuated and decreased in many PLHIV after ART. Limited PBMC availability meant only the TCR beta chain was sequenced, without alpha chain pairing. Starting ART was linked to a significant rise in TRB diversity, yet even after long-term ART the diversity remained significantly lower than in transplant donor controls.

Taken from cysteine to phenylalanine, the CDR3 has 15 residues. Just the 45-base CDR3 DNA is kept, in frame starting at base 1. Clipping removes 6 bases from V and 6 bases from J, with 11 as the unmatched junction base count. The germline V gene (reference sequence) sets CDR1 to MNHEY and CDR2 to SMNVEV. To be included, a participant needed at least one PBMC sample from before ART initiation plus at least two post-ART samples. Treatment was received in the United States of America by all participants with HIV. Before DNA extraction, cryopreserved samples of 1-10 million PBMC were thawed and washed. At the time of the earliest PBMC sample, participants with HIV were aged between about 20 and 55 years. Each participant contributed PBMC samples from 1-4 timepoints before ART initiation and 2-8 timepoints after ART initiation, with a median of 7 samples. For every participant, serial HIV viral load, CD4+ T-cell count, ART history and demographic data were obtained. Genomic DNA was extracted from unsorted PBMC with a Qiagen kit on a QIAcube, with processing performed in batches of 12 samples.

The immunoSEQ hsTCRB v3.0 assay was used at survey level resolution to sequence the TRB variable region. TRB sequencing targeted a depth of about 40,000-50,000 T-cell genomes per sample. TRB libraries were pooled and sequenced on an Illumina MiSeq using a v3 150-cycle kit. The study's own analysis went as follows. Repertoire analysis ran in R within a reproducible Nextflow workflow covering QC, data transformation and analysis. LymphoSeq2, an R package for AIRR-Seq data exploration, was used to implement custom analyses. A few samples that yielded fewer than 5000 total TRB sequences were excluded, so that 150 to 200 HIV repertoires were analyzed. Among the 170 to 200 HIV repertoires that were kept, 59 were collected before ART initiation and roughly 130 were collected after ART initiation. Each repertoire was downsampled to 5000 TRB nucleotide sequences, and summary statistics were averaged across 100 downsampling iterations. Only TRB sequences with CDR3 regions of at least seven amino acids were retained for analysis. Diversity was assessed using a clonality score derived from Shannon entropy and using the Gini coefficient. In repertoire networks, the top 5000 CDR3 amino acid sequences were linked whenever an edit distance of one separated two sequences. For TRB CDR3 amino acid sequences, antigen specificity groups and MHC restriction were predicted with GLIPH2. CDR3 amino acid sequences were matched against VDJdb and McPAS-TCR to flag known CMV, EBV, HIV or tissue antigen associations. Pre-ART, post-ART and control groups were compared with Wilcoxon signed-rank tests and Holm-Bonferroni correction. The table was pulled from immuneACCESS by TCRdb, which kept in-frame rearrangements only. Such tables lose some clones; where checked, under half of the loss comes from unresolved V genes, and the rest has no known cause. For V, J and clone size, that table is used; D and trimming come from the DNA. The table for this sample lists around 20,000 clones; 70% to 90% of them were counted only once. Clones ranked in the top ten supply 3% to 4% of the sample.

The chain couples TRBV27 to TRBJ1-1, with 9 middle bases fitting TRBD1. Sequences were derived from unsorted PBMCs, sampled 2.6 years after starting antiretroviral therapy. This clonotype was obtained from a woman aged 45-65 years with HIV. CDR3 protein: CASSRIRGTGSEAFF. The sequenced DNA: TGTGCCAGCAGCCGAATCCGAGGGACAGGGTCTGAAGCTTTCTTT.